This is a list of T cell receptor beta chains from one sample in a study of T-cell reconstitution after alpha-beta-depleted transplantation in children. Each CDR3 protein gets one entry after TCRdb re-called the PCR reads with MiXCR. The table shows some 220,000 distinct CDR3 sequences, with around 9.6% occurring only once. The specimen was PBMCs from the stem cell graft donor, collected from the stem cell graft. Receptors originate from a human donor who donated a stem cell graft to a child with acute lymphoblastic leukemia. Both conserved end residues are part of each CDR3. The order of the fields is J gene, D gene, clone size, V gene, CDR3 DNA, CDR3 protein. A D gene is named only where the DNA matches it firmly. Clone size is shown for a subset of rows, as once, few, many or a class of expanded clone.

j_gene: TRBJ2-3; d_gene: .; abundance: few; v_gene: TRBV12-3/TRBV12-4; CDR3nt: TGTGCCAGCAGTTTAGAGGGTGGATGGGCCGGGCTTGGGACGCAGTATTTT; CDR3aa: CASSLEGGWAGLGTQYF
j_gene: TRBJ2-1; d_gene: .; abundance: few; v_gene: TRBV7-2; CDR3nt: TGTGCCAGCAGCCCGCAAGTGGGGTCTGAGCAGTTCTTC; CDR3aa: CASSPQVGSEQFF
j_gene: TRBJ2-1; d_gene: .; abundance: many; v_gene: TRBV29-1; CDR3nt: TGCAGCGTTGAAGTCGTGCAGTTCTCCTACAATGAGCAGTTCTTC; CDR3aa: CSVEVVQFSYNEQFF
j_gene: TRBJ2-3; d_gene: .; abundance: .; v_gene: TRBV20-1; CDR3nt: TGCAGTGCTAGAAGCCCCCTCTGGCCGAATACGCAGTATTTT; CDR3aa: CSARSPLWPNTQYF
j_gene: TRBJ2-7; d_gene: .; abundance: many; v_gene: TRBV4-3; CDR3nt: TGCGCCAGCAGCCAAGTGTTGGAGGGCCACGAGCAGTACTTC; CDR3aa: CASSQVLEGHEQYF
j_gene: TRBJ2-3; d_gene: TRBD1; abundance: many; v_gene: TRBV12-3/TRBV12-4; CDR3nt: TGTGCCAGCACCCAGACAGGGAAGACAGATACGCAGTATTTT; CDR3aa: CASTQTGKTDTQYF
j_gene: TRBJ1-1; d_gene: .; abundance: many; v_gene: TRBV27; CDR3nt: TGTGCCAGCACTCACCCGGGCCTTGAAGCTTTCTTT; CDR3aa: CASTHPGLEAFF
j_gene: TRBJ2-7; d_gene: .; abundance: many; v_gene: TRBV18; CDR3nt: TGTGCCAGCTCACCACCCGCCAACGCAGCGATCTACGAGCAGTACTTC; CDR3aa: CASSPPANAAIYEQYF
j_gene: TRBJ1-5; d_gene: .; abundance: .; v_gene: TRBV12-3/TRBV12-4; CDR3nt: TGTGCCAGCACCCACAGAGGGGGTCAGCCCCAGCATTTT; CDR3aa: CASTHRGGQPQHF
j_gene: TRBJ2-1; d_gene: TRBD1; abundance: few; v_gene: TRBV14; CDR3nt: TGTGCCAGCAGCCAAGAGTTTTTTGGGACAGGGCCCTACAATGAGCAGTTCTTC; CDR3aa: CASSQEFFGTGPYNEQFF
j_gene: TRBJ2-5; d_gene: TRBD2; abundance: few; v_gene: TRBV7-2; CDR3nt: TGTGCCAGCAGCTTAGTGGGACTAGCGGGGGGAAAAGAGACCCAGTACTTC; CDR3aa: CASSLVGLAGGKETQYF
j_gene: TRBJ2-7; d_gene: .; abundance: .; v_gene: TRBV11-2; CDR3nt: TGTGCCAGCAGCCCCCCCGGGTACGAGCAGTACTTC; CDR3aa: CASSPPGYEQYF
j_gene: TRBJ2-2; d_gene: TRBD1; abundance: few; v_gene: TRBV18; CDR3nt: TGTGCCAGCTCGGCCGGGACAGGATTTACCGGGGAGCTGTTTTTT; CDR3aa: CASSAGTGFTGELFF
j_gene: TRBJ2-1; d_gene: .; abundance: few; v_gene: TRBV20-1; CDR3nt: TGCAGTGCTCCTCCGGGAGTGGCGTACAATGAGCAGTTCTTC; CDR3aa: CSAPPGVAYNEQFF
j_gene: TRBJ1-1; d_gene: .; abundance: few; v_gene: TRBV20-1; CDR3nt: TGCAGTGCTAGACAGTCGCTGAACACTGAAGCTTTCTTT; CDR3aa: CSARQSLNTEAFF
j_gene: TRBJ1-5; d_gene: .; abundance: many; v_gene: TRBV20-1; CDR3nt: TGCAGTGTGCGGGTCGCGGGGGGCCGCAATCAGCCCCAGCATTTT; CDR3aa: CSVRVAGGRNQPQHF
j_gene: TRBJ1-4; d_gene: .; abundance: few; v_gene: TRBV20-1; CDR3nt: TGCAGTGCGACACGGACAGAACTTGAAAAACTGTTTTTT; CDR3aa: CSATRTELEKLFF
j_gene: TRBJ2-5; d_gene: .; abundance: few; v_gene: TRBV11-3; CDR3nt: TGTGCCAGCAGCCCTGGTCCCGGGTACGAGACCCAGTACTTC; CDR3aa: CASSPGPGYETQYF
j_gene: TRBJ2-2; d_gene: TRBD1; abundance: few; v_gene: TRBV20-1; CDR3nt: TGCAGTGCTCGAGGACAGGGGGTACACGGGGAGCTGTTTTTT; CDR3aa: CSARGQGVHGELFF
j_gene: TRBJ1-1; d_gene: .; abundance: many; v_gene: TRBV5-1; CDR3nt: TGCGCCAGCAGCACCACAGGGAAGGGCACTGAAGCTTTCTTT; CDR3aa: CASSTTGKGTEAFF
j_gene: TRBJ2-1; d_gene: .; abundance: many; v_gene: TRBV5-1; CDR3nt: TGCGCCAGCAGCTTGGGGGGGCTGGAGTACAATGAGCAGTTCTTC; CDR3aa: CASSLGGLEYNEQFF
j_gene: TRBJ1-4; d_gene: .; abundance: .; v_gene: TRBV27; CDR3nt: TGTGCCAGCAGTTTAAGGATTGAGAGTGAAAAACTGTTTTTT; CDR3aa: CASSLRIESEKLFF
j_gene: TRBJ2-1; d_gene: TRBD1; abundance: few; v_gene: TRBV7-9; CDR3nt: TGTGCCAGCAGCTTAGAAGGACAGGGTGTTTGGGATGAGCAGTTCTTC; CDR3aa: CASSLEGQGVWDEQFF
j_gene: TRBJ2-5; d_gene: .; abundance: .; v_gene: TRBV27; CDR3nt: TGTGCCAGCAGAAGGCCGTACCAAGAGACCCAGTACTTC; CDR3aa: CASRRPYQETQYF
j_gene: TRBJ2-1; d_gene: .; abundance: few; v_gene: TRBV29-1; CDR3nt: TGCAGCGTTGACCGACTCTTCGAGCAGTTCTTC; CDR3aa: CSVDRLFEQFF
j_gene: TRBJ1-5; d_gene: .; abundance: many; v_gene: TRBV12-3/TRBV12-4; CDR3nt: TGTGCCAGCAGTTTAGCGTTGACAGATAATCAGCCCCAGCATTTT; CDR3aa: CASSLALTDNQPQHF
j_gene: TRBJ1-2; d_gene: .; abundance: .; v_gene: TRBV3-1; CDR3nt: TGTGCCAGCAGCCAAGATTGGACTCCCAGGGGCTACACCTTC; CDR3aa: CASSQDWTPRGYTF
j_gene: TRBJ2-7; d_gene: .; abundance: .; v_gene: TRBV28; CDR3nt: TGTGCCAGCAGTTCGCAGACTCGAAGCTCCTACGAGCAGTACTTC; CDR3aa: CASSSQTRSSYEQYF
j_gene: TRBJ1-1; d_gene: .; abundance: few; v_gene: TRBV4-1; CDR3nt: TGCGCCAGCAGCCAAGAAGCGACTCCCCGGTTGGGTGAAGCTTTCTTT; CDR3aa: CASSQEATPRLGEAFF
j_gene: TRBJ1-1; d_gene: .; abundance: many; v_gene: TRBV6-5; CDR3nt: TGTGCCAGCAGTCCACGTACGGGGAACACTGAAGCTTTCTTT; CDR3aa: CASSPRTGNTEAFF
j_gene: TRBJ2-3; d_gene: .; abundance: few; v_gene: TRBV5-1; CDR3nt: TGCGCCAGCAGAGAGAAGCCTCGACAGGAGCACACAGATACGCAGTATTTT; CDR3aa: CASREKPRQEHTDTQYF
j_gene: TRBJ2-2; d_gene: .; abundance: .; v_gene: TRBV4-2; CDR3nt: TGTGCCAGCAGCCAAGATCCCCAGGAGGTCCGGCTTCCGGGGGAGCTGTTTTTT; CDR3aa: CASSQDPQEVRLPGELFF
j_gene: TRBJ2-7; d_gene: .; abundance: many; v_gene: TRBV5-1; CDR3nt: TGCGCCAGCAGCTCCGGGACACGCGGCTGGGAGCAGTACTTC; CDR3aa: CASSSGTRGWEQYF
j_gene: TRBJ2-3; d_gene: TRBD1; abundance: few; v_gene: TRBV7-2; CDR3nt: TGTGCCAGCAGCGCGACAGGGGGTGTTACGCAGTATTTT; CDR3aa: CASSATGGVTQYF
j_gene: TRBJ1-1; d_gene: .; abundance: many; v_gene: TRBV5-1; CDR3nt: TGCGCCAGCAGTCTCCGGATGGGGACTGAAGCTTTCTTT; CDR3aa: CASSLRMGTEAFF
j_gene: TRBJ1-3; d_gene: .; abundance: once; v_gene: TRBV9; CDR3nt: TGTGCCAGCAGCGTAGAGACAGGCCGACACTCTGGAAACACCATATATTTT; CDR3aa: CASSVETGRHSGNTIYF
j_gene: TRBJ1-2; d_gene: .; abundance: many; v_gene: TRBV12-3/TRBV12-4; CDR3nt: TGTGCCAGCAGTTTCACCTCAAACTATGGCTACACCTTC; CDR3aa: CASSFTSNYGYTF
j_gene: TRBJ2-2; d_gene: .; abundance: many; v_gene: TRBV6-2/TRBV6-3; CDR3nt: TGTGCCAGCAGTTACAATATAGGGGAGCTGTTTTTT; CDR3aa: CASSYNIGELFF
j_gene: TRBJ2-5; d_gene: .; abundance: few; v_gene: TRBV12-3/TRBV12-4; CDR3nt: TGTGCCAGCAGCCTGGACACCCAAGAGACCCAGTACTTC; CDR3aa: CASSLDTQETQYF
j_gene: TRBJ2-7; d_gene: TRBD1; abundance: few; v_gene: TRBV20-1; CDR3nt: TGCAGTGCCACCCGGGACAGGTCATACGAGCAGTACTTC; CDR3aa: CSATRDRSYEQYF
j_gene: TRBJ1-6; d_gene: TRBD1; abundance: many; v_gene: TRBV6-1; CDR3nt: TGTGCCAGCACCTCGCGGACAGGGGTTGAGTATTCACCCCTCCACTTT; CDR3aa: CASTSRTGVEYSPLHF
j_gene: TRBJ2-1; d_gene: .; abundance: .; v_gene: TRBV5-1; CDR3nt: TGCGCCAGCAGCTTCTTTGAGCGTAACAATGAGCAGTTCTTC; CDR3aa: CASSFFERNNEQFF
j_gene: TRBJ1-1; d_gene: .; abundance: .; v_gene: TRBV5-1; CDR3nt: TGCGCCAGCAGCTTGTGGGGTCAGGGTAGCACTGAAGCTTTCTTT; CDR3aa: CASSLWGQGSTEAFF
j_gene: TRBJ2-3; d_gene: .; abundance: .; v_gene: TRBV24-1; CDR3nt: TGTGCCACCAGTGGTACGCCTAGCACAGATACGCAGTATTTT; CDR3aa: CATSGTPSTDTQYF
j_gene: TRBJ2-3; d_gene: TRBD1; abundance: many; v_gene: TRBV6-1; CDR3nt: TGTGCCAGCAGTGAAAGGCTTGGGACAGGGGTCACAGATACGCAGTATTTT; CDR3aa: CASSERLGTGVTDTQYF
j_gene: TRBJ1-1; d_gene: .; abundance: .; v_gene: TRBV6-1; CDR3nt: TGTGCCAGCAGTGAACTGGGGCAGAACACTGAAGCTTTCTTT; CDR3aa: CASSELGQNTEAFF